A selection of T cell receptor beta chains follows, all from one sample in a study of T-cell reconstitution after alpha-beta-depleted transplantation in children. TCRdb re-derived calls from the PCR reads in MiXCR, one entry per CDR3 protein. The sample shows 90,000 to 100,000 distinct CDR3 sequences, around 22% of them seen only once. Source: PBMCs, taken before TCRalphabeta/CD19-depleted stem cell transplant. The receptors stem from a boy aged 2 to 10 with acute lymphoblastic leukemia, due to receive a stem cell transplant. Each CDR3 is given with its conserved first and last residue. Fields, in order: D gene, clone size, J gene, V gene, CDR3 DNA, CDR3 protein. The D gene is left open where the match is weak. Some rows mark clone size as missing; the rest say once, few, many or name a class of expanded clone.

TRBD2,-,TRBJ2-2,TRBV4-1,TGCGCCAGCAGCCAAAGGGGGGGAGCGGGAGTGGGCACCGGGGAGCTGTTTTTT,CASSQRGGAGVGTGELFF
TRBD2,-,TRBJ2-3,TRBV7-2,TGTGCCAGCAGCTTAGCTAGCGGGAGGGGTAGCACAGATACGCAGTATTTT,CASSLASGRGSTDTQYF
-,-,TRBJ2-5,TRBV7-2,TGTGCCAGCAGCCCCCCTGGGGCGGAGGGGGTACGGACCCAGTACTTC,CASSPPGAEGVRTQYF
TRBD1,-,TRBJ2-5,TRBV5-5,TGTGCCAGCAGCTTGGGACAGGGTTTCGAGACCCAGTACTTC,CASSLGQGFETQYF
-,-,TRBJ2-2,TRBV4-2,TGTGCCAGCAGCCTCACCTTCGCGGGTAGCGGAGGGGAGGGGGAGCTGTTTTTT,CASSLTFAGSGGEGELFF
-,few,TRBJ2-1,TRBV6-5,TGTGCCAGCAGTTACGAGAACAATGAGCAGTTCTTC,CASSYENNEQFF
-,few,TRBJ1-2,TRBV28,TGTGCCAGCGAGAAGGTGTCAGGGAACAGGGGCTACACCTTC,CASEKVSGNRGYTF
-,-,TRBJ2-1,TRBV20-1,TGCAGTGCTCCAGCGGAGAGAGACTACAATGAGCAGTTCTTC,CSAPAERDYNEQFF
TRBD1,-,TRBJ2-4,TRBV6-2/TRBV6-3,TGTGCCAGCAGTTCCCGACAGGGCAACATTCAGTACTTC,CASSSRQGNIQYF
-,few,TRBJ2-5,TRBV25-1,TGTGCCAGCAGTCCTCAGACAGAGAACCAAGAGACCCAGTACTTC,CASSPQTENQETQYF
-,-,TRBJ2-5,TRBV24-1,TGTGCCACCAGTGATTCCATAGCGGAAGGAGCAGAGACCCAGTACTTC,CATSDSIAEGAETQYF
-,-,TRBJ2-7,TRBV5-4,TGTGCCAGCAGCTTGAGGCGGGCCTCCTACGAGCAGTACTTC,CASSLRRASYEQYF